A single sample is the source of the 4 T cell receptor beta chains below, sequenced in a study of blood T cell repertoires in COVID-19. Here immunoSEQ multiplex PCR was the method, and the copy in TCRdb shows in-frame clones only, minus some. Of about 150,000 clones listed, around 86% are singletons. Input material: peripheral blood. The receptors were sampled from a woman aged 55-69 years with active or convalescent COVID-19.

The CDR3, as DNA: TGTGCCAGCAGCAGAAGCGGGGCCGAAGGTACGCAGTATTTT. The encoded protein is CASSRSGAEGTQYF. This rearrangement joins TRBV6-2 or TRBV6-3 to TRBJ2-3; TRBD2 agrees at 7 bases. Germline V CDR1 and CDR2: MNHEY, SVGEGT. V trimming: 6 bases; J trimming: 8 bases; junction bases outside the gene matches: 11. The CDR3 covers 14 residues.

V and J are TRBV11-2 and TRBJ1-1, with D tentatively TRBD1 (5 bases). The CDR3 runs to 13 residues. Trimming removed 2 bases at V and 2 bases at J, with 6 bases between. Germline assignment: CDR1 SGHAT and CDR2 FQNNGV. The CDR3 DNA follows: TGTGCCAGCAGCTTACAGGGAAACACTGAAGCTTTCTTT. As protein: CASSLQGNTEAFF.

Here the CDR3 reads CASSRGLAGGYVSDTQYF. The CDR3 nucleotides are TGTGCCAGCAGCCGAGGACTAGCGGGGGGGTACGTCTCAGATACGCAGTATTTT. The chain employs TRBV4-2 and TRBJ2-3; the match to TRBD2 covers 15 bases. Germline assignment: CDR1 LGHNA and CDR2 YNFKEQ. This CDR3 is built from 18 residues. Trimming at V came to 4 bases and at J to 4 bases, leaving 9 bases not matched to a gene.

This clone was recorded a few times. Distinct nucleotide sequences in the sample also encode this CDR3. J is TRBJ2-7 and V is TRBV9; perhaps TRBD1 as D (6 bases). The V end was cut by 0 bases, the J end by 6 bases, with 13 bases between. The V gene's germline CDR1 is SGDLS and CDR2 YYNGEE. The CDR3 is 14 residues long. CDR3: CASSVGGRGSEQYF. CDR3 bases: TGTGCCAGCAGCGTAGGAGGCAGGGGAAGCGAGCAGTACTTC.